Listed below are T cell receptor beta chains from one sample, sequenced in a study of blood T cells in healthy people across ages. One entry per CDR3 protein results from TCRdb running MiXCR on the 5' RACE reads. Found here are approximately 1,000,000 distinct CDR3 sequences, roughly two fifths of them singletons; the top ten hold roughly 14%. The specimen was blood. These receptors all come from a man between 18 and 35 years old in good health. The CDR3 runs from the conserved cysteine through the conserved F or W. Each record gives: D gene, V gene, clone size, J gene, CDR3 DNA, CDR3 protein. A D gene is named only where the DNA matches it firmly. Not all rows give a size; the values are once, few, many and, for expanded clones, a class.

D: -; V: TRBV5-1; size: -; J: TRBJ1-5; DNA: TGCGCCAGCAGCTTGGAGGGGAACAATCAGCCCCAGCATTTT; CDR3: CASSLEGNNQPQHF
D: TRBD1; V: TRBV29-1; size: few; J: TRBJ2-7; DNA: TGCAGCGCTAAGACAGGGGGCGGCGAGCAGTACTTC; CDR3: CSAKTGGGEQYF
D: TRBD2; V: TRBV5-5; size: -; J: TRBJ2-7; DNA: TGTGCCAGCAGCGCAGGACTAGCACGCGAGCAGTACTTC; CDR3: CASSAGLAREQYF
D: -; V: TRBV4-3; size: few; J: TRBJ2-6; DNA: TGCGCCAGCAGCCAAGGGCGGACCAGGGGTCCCAACGTCCTGACTTTC; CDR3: CASSQGRTRGPNVLTF
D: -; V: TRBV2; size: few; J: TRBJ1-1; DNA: TGTGCCAGCAACACCAACAGGCTGGCCCCTCCGGGTGAAGCTTTCTTT; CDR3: CASNTNRLAPPGEAFF
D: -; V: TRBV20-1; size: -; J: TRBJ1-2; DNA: TGCAGTGCAGAACTCTATGGCTACACCTTC; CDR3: CSAELYGYTF
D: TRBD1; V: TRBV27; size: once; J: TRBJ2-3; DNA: TGTGCCAGCAGTTTTAACAGGGGGGCTGTAGGAACAGATACGCAGTATTTT; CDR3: CASSFNRGAVGTDTQYF
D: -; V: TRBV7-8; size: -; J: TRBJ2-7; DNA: TGTGCCAGCAGCTCCGTGTCAGGGAAATCCTACAATGAGCAGTACTTC; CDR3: CASSSVSGKSYNEQYF
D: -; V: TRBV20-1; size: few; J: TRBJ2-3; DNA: TGCAGTGCTAGAGAATCCGGGTATACGCAGTATTTT; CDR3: CSARESGYTQYF
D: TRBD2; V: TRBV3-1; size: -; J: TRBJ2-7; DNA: TGTGCCAGCAGCCAAACTAGCGGCTCCTACAATGAGCATTACTTC; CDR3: CASSQTSGSYNEHYF
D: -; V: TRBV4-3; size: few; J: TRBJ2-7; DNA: TGCGCCAGCAGCCAAGACCGTGGAAGGAAGCAGTACTTC; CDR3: CASSQDRGRKQYF
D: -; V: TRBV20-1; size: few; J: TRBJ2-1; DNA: TGCAGTGCTAGAGATCGCCAGGGCTACAATGAGCAGTTCTTC; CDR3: CSARDRQGYNEQFF
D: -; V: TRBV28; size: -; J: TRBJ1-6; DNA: TGTGCCAGCAGGGGCGGCTGGGGTAATCCACCCCTCCACTTT; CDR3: CASRGGWGNPPLHF
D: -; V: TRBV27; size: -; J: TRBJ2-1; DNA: TGTGCCAGCAGTTTTGGAGGGGGGGGCAATGAGCAGTTCTTC; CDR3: CASSFGGGGNEQFF